This T cell receptor beta chain was profiled in a study of CD8 T cells in Susac syndrome. Sequencing targeted TCR beta in T cells from blood (CD8+ and CD4+). The multiple sclerosis control group consisted of treatment-naive patients whose relapsing-remitting disease, which was either stable or active, fulfilled revised McDonald criteria. Negative isolation yielded the CD8+ and CD4+ T cells, while FACS enriched the TEMRA cells. The germline V gene encodes CDR1 SGHRS and CDR2 YFSETQ. The CDR3 extends over 14 amino acids. J was trimmed by 7 bases and V by 3 bases; bases with no gene match: 7. Random hexamers were used to reverse transcribe an amount of roughly 0.45 to 1 ug RNA. The TCR beta CDR3 was amplified by immunoSEQ multiplex PCR across 54 Vbeta, 13 Jbeta. TCRdb reprocessed the immunoSEQ multiplex PCR reads with MiXCR, giving one entry per CDR3 protein. The sample lists some 260,000 distinct CDR3 sequences; about 85% were seen once.

The receptor was derived from a human donor with multiple sclerosis. Input material: CD8+ T cells from PBMCs. The chain links TRBV5-1 to TRBJ1-2; 9 bases are shared with TRBD1. In DNA form, the CDR3 reads TGCGCCAGCAGCTCGGACAGGGGAAATAGTGGCTACACCTTC. Its protein is CASSSDRGNSGYTF.